This T cell receptor (beta chain) was sequenced in a study of response to subunit inactivated influenza vaccine. Study results and limitations: Authors suggested that a seasonal influenza vaccination recruits few new T cells each time.

The CDR3 is 17 residues long. CDR1 SGDLS and CDR2 YYNGEE come from the germline V gene. Losses at the gene ends were 4 bases for V and 4 bases for J; bases not matched to a gene: 7. This clonotype came up a few times. Its cognate antigen is unknown. TCRdb reprocessed the RT-PCR reads with MiXCR, giving one entry per CDR3 protein. The sample has around 580,000 distinct CDR3 sequences; about 14% are singletons. This clonotype originated in a man over 45 who received an inactivated influenza vaccine. The sequencing used PBMCs from blood, collected 11 to 12 days after vaccination. The gene calls are TRBV9 and TRBJ2-2; TRBD2 aligns across 13 bases. The CDR3 sequence: CASSKLTSGRATGELFF. In nucleotides, the CDR3 is TGTGCCAGCAGCAAACTAACTAGCGGGAGGGCCACCGGGGAGCTGTTTTTT. The entire variable domain, with the rest obtained from reference TRBV9 and TRBJ2-2, is as follows: DSGVTQTPKHLITATGQRVTLRCSPRSGDLSVYWYQQSLDQGLQFLIQYYNGEERAKGNILERFSAQQFPDLHSELNLSSLELGDSALYFCASSKLTSGRATGELFFGEGSRLTVL.